Listed here are 11 T cell receptor beta chains from one sample, sequenced in a study of molecular identifiers for immune sequencing clone quantification. TCRdb re-derived calls from the PCR reads in MiXCR, one entry per CDR3 protein. This sample has about 500,000 distinct CDR3 sequences; around 23% occur once, and the top ten carry roughly 0.77%. Sequencing input: naive CD8+ T cells from blood, with Jurkat cell RNA spiked in. Subset given: FACS-sorted CD8+CD4-CCR7+CD45RA+ naive T cells. These receptors originate from a human donor in good health. Some libraries in this study had Jurkat cell RNA spiked in.

The chain uses TRBV7-9 and TRBJ2-7; TRBD1 might be the D (6 bases). This CDR3 is 12 amino acids long. CDR1 and CDR2 (germline): SEHNR, FQNEAQ (reference sequence). The V end was cut by 5 bases, the J end by 7 bases, with 12 bases between. The CDR3 here is CASSIQGWEQYF. In DNA form, the CDR3 reads TGTGCCAGCAGCATACAGGGTTGGGAGCAGTACTTC.

The V and J genes are TRBV29-1 and TRBJ1-4; TRBD1 agrees at 8 bases. CDR3 length equals 16 residues. The germline CDR1 and CDR2 sequences are SQVTM and ANQGSEA. The J segment lost 1 base and the V segment lost 7 bases, leaving 11 bases of the junction unmatched. CDR3 amino acids: CSARGLTGETNEKLFF. CDR3 DNA: TGCAGCGCCCGTGGGTTGACAGGGGAAACTAATGAAAAACTGTTTTTT.

Details on this clonotype: This may be a read error, as it is one base from a much larger clone. J is TRBJ2-1 and V is TRBV14; D gene ambiguous. Germline CDR1 reads SGHDN; CDR2 reads FVKESK. This CDR3 is 12 amino acids long. The CDR3 coding sequence is TGTGCCAGCAGCCAATTCAGCACGGAGCAGATCTTC. This translates into CASSQFSTEQIF.

This clonotype has just a few counts. The chain has TRBV6-2 or TRBV6-3 and TRBJ2-7; D unresolved. Germline-derived CDR1 and CDR2 are MNHEY and SVGEGT. V lost 8 bases and J 6 bases, leaving 8 bases between the germline ends. This CDR3 is 10 amino acids long. CDR3 in amino acids: CASGYLEQYF. The CDR3 region has the DNA TGTGCCAGCGGCTATCTCGAGCAGTACTTC.

J is TRBJ2-5 and V is TRBV6-5; 7 nucleotides align to TRBD2. Germline values: CDR1 MNHEY, CDR2 SVGAGI. This CDR3 contains 14 residues. Trimming cost V 5 bases and J 2 bases; bases outside gene matches: 5. Here the CDR3 DNA reads TGTGCCAGCAGTCCCCGGGGGGATCAAGAGACCCAGTACTTC. It is translated as CASSPRGDQETQYF.

This clonotype was recorded at least ten times. The chain carries TRBV10-2 and TRBJ2-3; 11 bases agree with TRBD2. CDR3 length: 14 residues. With 8 bases clipped from V and 2 bases from J, the junction kept 3 bases outside the gene matches. Germline V gene sequence: CDR1 WSHSY, CDR2 SAAADI. This chain's CDR3 is CASVSGGATDTQYF. For the CDR3, the DNA is TGCGCCAGCGTTAGCGGGGGGGCCACAGATACGCAGTATTTT.

This clonotype occurred many times. The chain is built from TRBV4-1 and TRBJ1-3; no clear D gene. Looked up from germline, CDR1 is MGHRA and CDR2 is YSYEKL. Trimming left V 1 base short and J 1 base short, with 11 bases between. The length of the CDR3 is 16 residues. CDR3 bases: TGCGCCAGCAGCCAAGTTCCAGTAGAGTCTGGAAACACCATATATTTT. Translation gives CASSQVPVESGNTIYF.

The chain employs TRBV7-9 and TRBJ2-1, with D perhaps matching TRBD2 (7 bases). CDR1 SEHNR and CDR2 FQNEAQ come from the germline V gene (reference sequence). Deletions cut 2 bases from V and 8 bases from J, with 16 bases between. The CDR3 covers 15 residues. The DNA for the CDR3 is TGTGCCAGCAGCTTATATGGCGGGGGCTGGTATGAGCAGTTCTTC. Its translation is CASSLYGGGWYEQFF. The full variable domain, its missing parts supplied by reference TRBV7-9 and TRBJ2-1, is DTGVSQNPRHKITKRGQNVTFRCDPISEHNRLYWYRQTLGQGPEFLTYFQNEAQLEKSRLLSDRFSAERPKGSFSTLEIQRTEQGDSAMYLCASSLYGGGWYEQFFGPGTRLTVL.

This clonotype was seen a few times. A much larger clonotype is one base distant, so this may be a read error. CDR3 sequence: CASSFTSYNEQFF. The CDR3 coding sequence is TGTGCCAGCAGCTTTACCTCCTACAATGAGCAGTTCTTC. The chain joins TRBV5-3 to TRBJ2-1; D unresolved. TRBV5-3 is known as an ORF, though its function is uncertain. The CDR3 is made up of 13 amino acids.

This clonotype was counted at least ten times. The V call is TRBV2, the J call TRBJ2-3; TRBD2 matches at 11 bases. The CDR3 covers 16 residues. V lost 6 bases to trimming and J lost 8 bases; unmatched junction nucleotides: 13. Germline V gene lookup returns CDR1 SNHLY and CDR2 FYNNEI. CDR3 sequence: CASSQTSGGPHGTQYF. DNA of the CDR3: TGTGCCAGCAGCCAAACTAGCGGGGGACCTCACGGTACGCAGTATTTT.

This sequence joins TRBV13 and TRBJ2-3; D is undetermined. Deletions cut 4 bases from V and 0 bases from J, with 20 bases between. Germline lookup yields CDR1 PRHDT and CDR2 FYEKMQ (reference sequence). This CDR3 is built from 18 residues. CDR3 DNA sequence: TGTGCCAGCAGCTCCGGCAGAGTTCCCCTTACTAGCACAGATACGCAGTATTTT. This encodes CASSSGRVPLTSTDTQYF. Full variable domain (outside the CDR3, taken from reference TRBV13 and TRBJ2-3): AAGVIQSPRHLIKEKRETATLKCYPIPRHDTVYWYQQGPGQDPQFLISFYEKMQSDKGSIPDRFSAQQFSDYHSELNMSSLELGDSALYFCASSSGRVPLTSTDTQYFGPGTRLTVL.